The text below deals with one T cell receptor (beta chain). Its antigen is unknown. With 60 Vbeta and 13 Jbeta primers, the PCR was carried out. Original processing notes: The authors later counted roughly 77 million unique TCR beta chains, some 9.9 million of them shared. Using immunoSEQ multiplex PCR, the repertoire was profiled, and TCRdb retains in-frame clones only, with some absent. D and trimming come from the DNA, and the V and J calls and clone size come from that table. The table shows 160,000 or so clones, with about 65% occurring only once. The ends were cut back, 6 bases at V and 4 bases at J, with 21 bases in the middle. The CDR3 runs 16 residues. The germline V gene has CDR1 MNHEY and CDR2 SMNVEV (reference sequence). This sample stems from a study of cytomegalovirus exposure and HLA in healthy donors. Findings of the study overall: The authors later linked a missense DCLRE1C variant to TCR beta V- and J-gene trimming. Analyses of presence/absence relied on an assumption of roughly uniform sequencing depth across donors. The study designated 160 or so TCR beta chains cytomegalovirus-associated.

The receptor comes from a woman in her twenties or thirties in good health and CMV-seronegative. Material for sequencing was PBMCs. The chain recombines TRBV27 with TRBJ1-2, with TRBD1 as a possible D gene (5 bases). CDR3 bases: TGTGCCAGCAGGGCCCTTGGGCAGGGCAGGGTCTATGGCTACACCTTC. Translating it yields CASRALGQGRVYGYTF.